Listed below are T cell receptor beta chains from one sample, sequenced in a study of metastatic and nonmetastatic thyroid tumors. TCRdb ran MiXCR on the PCR reads. The sample carries 50,000 or so clones, more than 20% recorded once. Sequences were obtained from blood. All receptors derive from a male donor with papillary thyroid cancer or a benign thyroid nodule (not recorded which). Some clones in this sample may be carry-over from other donors' samples. Each CDR3 is given with its conserved first and last residue. The D gene is left open where the match is weak. Only part of the rows carry a size: once, few, many, or a class if the clone is expanded.

many TRBJ2-1 TRBD2 TRBV6-2/TRBV6-3 CASRASGRGNEQFF TGTGCCAGCAGGGCTAGCGGGAGGGGGAATGAGCAGTTCTTC
. TRBJ1-2 TRBD1 TRBV11-1 CASSQTGTGGGYGYTF TGTGCCAGCAGCCAAACAGGGACAGGGGGCGGCTATGGCTACACCTTC
. TRBJ2-5 . TRBV9 CASSVCRMIQETQYF TGTGCCAGCAGCGTTTGCAGGATGATCCAAGAGACCCAGTACTTC
. TRBJ1-1 . TRBV9 CASSATANTEAFF TGTGCCAGCAGCGCGACAGCTAACACTGAAGCTTTCTTT
. TRBJ2-3 . TRBV19 CASNKGGPSTDTQYF TGTGCCAGTAACAAAGGCGGGCCGAGCACAGATACGCAGTATTTT
few TRBJ2-7 TRBD2 TRBV20-1 CSAREPAGVVEQYF TGCAGTGCTAGAGAGCCAGCGGGAGTGGTCGAGCAGTACTTC
. TRBJ2-7 TRBD1 TRBV5-1 CASSSDRGGHEQYF TGCGCCAGCAGCTCCGACAGGGGGGGTCACGAGCAGTACTTC
. TRBJ2-6 TRBD1 TRBV30 CAWRDKTGAGANVLTF TGTGCCTGGAGGGATAAAACAGGGGCCGGGGCCAACGTCCTGACTTTC
. TRBJ1-2 TRBD1 TRBV11-2 CASSPIPTGTGGDGYGYTF TGTGCCAGCAGCCCAATTCCTACCGGGACAGGGGGCGACGGCTATGGCTACACCTTC
few TRBJ1-2 TRBD1 TRBV6-5 CASSPHPSDRLSSYGYTF TGTGCCAGCAGCCCTCATCCCTCGGACAGGCTTTCCTCCTATGGCTACACCTTC
. TRBJ1-6 TRBD1 TRBV28 CASSRYRGGIYNSPLHF TGTGCCAGCAGCCGATACAGGGGGGGGATCTATAATTCACCCCTCCACTTT
. TRBJ2-7 TRBD2 TRBV28 CASSLLGLFSGSSYEQYF TGTGCCAGCAGTTTATTAGGATTGTTTAGCGGGAGTTCCTACGAGCAGTACTTC
many TRBJ1-4 TRBD1 TRBV27 CASSDSTGYEKLFF TGTGCCAGCAGTGATTCGACAGGGTACGAAAAACTGTTTTTT
few TRBJ1-5 TRBD1 TRBV6-8 CASSSRDRGLQPQHF TGCGCCAGCAGTAGCCGGGACAGGGGGCTTCAGCCCCAGCATTTT
many TRBJ1-5 . TRBV20-1 CSGDGGYSNQPQHF TGCAGTGGTGACGGGGGATATAGCAATCAGCCCCAGCATTTT
many TRBJ2-7 TRBD1 TRBV5-6 CASSPVPGQLTFEQYF TGTGCCAGCAGCCCCGTGCCGGGACAGCTAACTTTCGAGCAGTACTTC
many TRBJ2-2 TRBD2 TRBV10-3 CAISALAGFTGELFF TGTGCCATCAGTGCGCTAGCGGGATTCACCGGGGAGCTGTTTTTT
. TRBJ2-5 . TRBV6-2/TRBV6-3 CASSYFQVETQYF TGTGCCAGCAGTTACTTTCAGGTGGAGACCCAGTACTTC
many TRBJ1-1 . TRBV5-6 CASSWAGDTEAFF TGTGCCAGCAGCTGGGCGGGGGACACTGAAGCTTTCTTT
few TRBJ2-6 . TRBV12-3/TRBV12-4 CASRPLDLATGANVLTF TGTGCCAGTAGACCCCTCGACCTAGCGACTGGGGCCAACGTCCTGACTTTC
. TRBJ2-3 . TRBV2 CASTAVGVMDTQYF TGTGCCAGCACCGCAGTGGGAGTAATGGATACGCAGTATTTT
. TRBJ2-2 . TRBV24-1 CATSRSGIVETGEPFF TGTGCCACCAGTCGTAGCGGTATAGTAGAGACCGGGGAGCCGTTTTTT
. TRBJ1-4 . TRBV28 CASSFTGTNEKLFF TGTGCCAGCAGTTTCACAGGGACTAATGAAAAACTGTTTTTT
medium-sized TRBJ2-7 . TRBV6-1 CASSTGTRGNEQYF TGTGCCAGCAGCACCGGGACCCGGGGGAACGAGCAGTACTTC
few TRBJ1-1 TRBD1 TRBV25-1 CASRGQGGTEAFF TGTGCCAGCAGAGGACAGGGAGGAACTGAAGCTTTCTTT
many TRBJ1-3 . TRBV6-1 CASSEGAWGAGNTIYF TGTGCCAGCAGTGAGGGGGCATGGGGGGCTGGAAACACCATATATTTT
. TRBJ2-1 TRBD2 TRBV6-5 CASSYPTSGRAQGFNEQFF TGTGCCAGCAGTTACCCGACTAGCGGTAGGGCCCAAGGCTTCAATGAGCAGTTCTTC
. TRBJ2-7 . TRBV28 CASSPTSQRSLGYF TGTGCCAGCAGTCCCACCTCCCAACGCTCGTTGGGGTACTTC